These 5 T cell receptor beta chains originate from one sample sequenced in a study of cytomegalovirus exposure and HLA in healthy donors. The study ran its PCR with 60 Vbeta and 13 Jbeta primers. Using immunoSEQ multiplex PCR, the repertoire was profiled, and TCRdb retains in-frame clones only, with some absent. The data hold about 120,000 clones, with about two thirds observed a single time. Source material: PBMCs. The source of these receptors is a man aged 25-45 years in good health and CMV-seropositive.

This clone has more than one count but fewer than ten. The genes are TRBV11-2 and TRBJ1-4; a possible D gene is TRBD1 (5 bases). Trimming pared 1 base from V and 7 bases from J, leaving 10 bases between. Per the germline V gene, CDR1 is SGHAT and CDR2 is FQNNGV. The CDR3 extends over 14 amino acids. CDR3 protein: CASSLGQGFEKLFF. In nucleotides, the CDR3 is TGTGCCAGCAGCTTAGGGCAGGGATTTGAAAAACTGTTTTTT.

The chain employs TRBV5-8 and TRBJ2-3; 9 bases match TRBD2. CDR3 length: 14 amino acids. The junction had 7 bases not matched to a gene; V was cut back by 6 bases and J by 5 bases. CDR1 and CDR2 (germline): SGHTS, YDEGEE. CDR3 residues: CASKGGLAQDTQYF. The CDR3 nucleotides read TGTGCCAGCAAAGGAGGACTAGCGCAAGATACGCAGTATTTT.

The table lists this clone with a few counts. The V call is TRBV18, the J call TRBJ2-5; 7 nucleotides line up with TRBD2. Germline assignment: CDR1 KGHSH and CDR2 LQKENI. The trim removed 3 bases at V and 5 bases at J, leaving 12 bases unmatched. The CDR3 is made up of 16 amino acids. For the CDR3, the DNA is TGTGCCAGCTCACCTATTGGACTAGTTGGAGAGGAGACCCAGTACTTC. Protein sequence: CASSPIGLVGEETQYF.

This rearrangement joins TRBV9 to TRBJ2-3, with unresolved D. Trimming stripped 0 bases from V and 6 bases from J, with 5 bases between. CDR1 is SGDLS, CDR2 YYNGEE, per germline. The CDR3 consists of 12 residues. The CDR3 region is CASSVDEDTQYF. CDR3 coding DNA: TGTGCCAGCAGCGTAGATGAGGATACGCAGTATTTT.

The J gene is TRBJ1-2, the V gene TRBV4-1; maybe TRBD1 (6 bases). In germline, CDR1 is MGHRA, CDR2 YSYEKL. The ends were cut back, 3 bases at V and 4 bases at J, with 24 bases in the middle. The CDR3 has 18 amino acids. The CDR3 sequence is CASSHWAGTSAAGYGYTF. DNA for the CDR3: TGCGCCAGCAGCCATTGGGCCGGGACATCGGCGGCAGGCTATGGCTACACCTTC.